The clone carrying this TCR beta chain came up a few times. Its antigen is not known. This entry is derived from a study of CD8 T cells in ankylosing spondylitis. TCRdb passed the 5' RACE reads through MiXCR, listing each CDR3 protein once. This table has 350,000 to 450,000 distinct CDR3 sequences, 26% appearing once. Study-level findings and limits: Made up of 7 to 9 highly homologous variants, a TCR beta motif appeared characteristic of ankylosing spondylitis blood.

V was cut by 4 bases and J by 3 bases, with 10 bases left in between. From germline, CDR1 is SGHRS and CDR2 YFSETQ. The CDR3 sequence is 14 residues long. Sequences were obtained from blood, either unsorted or a sorted T cell fraction (not recorded which). This chain connects TRBV5-1 to TRBJ2-2; D is unclear. The source is a male donor with ankylosing spondylitis. The CDR3 reads CASSAYWDTGELFF. Written as DNA, the CDR3 is TGCGCCAGCAGCGCCTACTGGGACACCGGGGAGCTGTTTTTT.